This TCR beta chain was recorded in a study of shared clonotypes between healthy human individuals. TCRdb's table, derived via immunoSEQ multiplex PCR, lists solely in-frame clones and lacks some. This table holds a few million clones, around 94% found once. The CDR3 consists of 15 residues. Trimming at V came to 6 bases and at J to 4 bases, leaving 4 bases not matched to a gene. Germline V gene sequence: CDR1 MNHNS, CDR2 SASEGT. The sequence was obtained from a man between 18 and 29 years old in good health. The chain links TRBV6-1 to TRBJ2-3, with 13 bases aligning to TRBD2. Sequenced input: naive CD4+ T cells sorted from blood. Described subset: CD45RA+ positively selected. The chain's CDR3 is CASSSGLAGADTQYF. The CDR3 bases are TGTGCCAGCAGCTCAGGACTAGCGGGGGCAGATACGCAGTATTTT.